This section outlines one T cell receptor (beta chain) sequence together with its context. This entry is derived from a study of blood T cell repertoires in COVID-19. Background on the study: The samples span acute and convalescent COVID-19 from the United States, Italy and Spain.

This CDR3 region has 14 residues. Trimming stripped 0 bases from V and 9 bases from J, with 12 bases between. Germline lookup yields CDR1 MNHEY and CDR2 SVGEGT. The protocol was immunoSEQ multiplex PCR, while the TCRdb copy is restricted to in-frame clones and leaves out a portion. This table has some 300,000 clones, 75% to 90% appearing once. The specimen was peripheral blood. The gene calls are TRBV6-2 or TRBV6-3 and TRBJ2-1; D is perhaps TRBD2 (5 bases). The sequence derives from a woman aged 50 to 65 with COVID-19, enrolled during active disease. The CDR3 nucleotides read TGTGCCAGCAGTTACTCCGGGAACATAGGTGAGCAGTTCTTC. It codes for CASSYSGNIGEQFF.